Detailed here is one T cell receptor (beta chain). This clonotype has a count of ten or more. Its antigen is unknown. No base quality information exists; no much larger clone differs at one position. Taken from cysteine to phenylalanine, the CDR3 has 16 residues. Only the CDR3 region is kept as DNA, spanning 48 bases read in frame from base 1. Trimming at the junction amounts to 4 bases on V and 6 bases on J, and the germline ends lie 21 bases apart. The instrument given in TCRdb is Illumina HiSeq 1500. The raw public data were reprocessed by TCRdb itself: fastp quality trimming at Q25, MiXCR clonotype calling, in-frame beta chains only. Here each entry gathers all rows of one CDR3 protein and keeps the most common genes and DNA. For this sample there are about 490,000 distinct CDR3 sequences; 26% appear just once. The ten largest clonotypes hold approximately 13% of the sample. The data belong to a study of T cell repertoires in cytomegalovirus infection (dated by TCRdb to between 2018 and 2020). Regarding the study in general: Donor HLA type was relevant to the analysis, because carriage of CMV infection together with the matching HLA type was indicated by public TCR beta signatures.

Results the study describes overall, beyond this receptor: The ex vivo response was dominated by HLA-C-restricted CMV-specific TCR beta clonotypes, which also provided the single most frequent clonotype in two of eight donors. In both this cohort and an independent roughly 330-donor cohort, the cumulative frequency of public TCR beta family members distinguished carriers of CMV infection plus the relevant HLA type.

The chain is encoded by TRBV12-3 or TRBV12-4 joined to TRBJ1-1, with the D gene call left open. The source is a human donor in good health (CMV status not recorded). Some clones in this sample may be carry-over from other donors' samples. Material: PBMCs. The CDR3 in this case is CASSSGLKGARAEAFF. The DNA sequence is as follows: TGTGCCAGCAGTTCCGGACTGAAAGGAGCCCGGGCTGAAGCTTTCTTT.